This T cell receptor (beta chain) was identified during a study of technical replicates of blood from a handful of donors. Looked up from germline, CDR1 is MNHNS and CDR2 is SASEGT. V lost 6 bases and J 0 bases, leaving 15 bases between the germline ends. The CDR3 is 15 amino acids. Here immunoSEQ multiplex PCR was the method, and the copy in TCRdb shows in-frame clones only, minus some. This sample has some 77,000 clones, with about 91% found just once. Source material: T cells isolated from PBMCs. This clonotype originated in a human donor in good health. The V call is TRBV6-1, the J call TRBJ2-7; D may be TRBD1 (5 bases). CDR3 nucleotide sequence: TGTGCCAGCAGGAGCGAGGACACCCACTCCTACGAGCAGTACTTC. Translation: CASRSEDTHSYEQYF.